Below, 16 T cell receptor beta chains from the same sample are listed, as sequenced in a study of T cells in Graves' hyperthyroidism and ophthalmopathy (dated by TCRdb to between 2019 and 2020). The library was produced with multiplex PCR. This sample was sequenced with an Illumina HiSeq 2000. The TCR beta CDR3 regions were amplified from the RNA transcripts. A first-round RT-PCR of the TCR CDR3 used the HTBI primer set with the Qiagen OneStep RT-PCR kit. The public reads were reanalyzed by TCRdb: fastp trimming at Q25, MiXCR alignment, in-frame beta chains only. Entries are consolidated by CDR3 protein sequence, retaining the most common genes and DNA. The sample includes roughly 380,000 distinct CDR3 sequences, with approximately 19% observed a single time. The biggest ten clones account for about 3.7% of the sample. Sequencing was performed on blood. The receptors stem from a woman aged 18 to 35 with Graves' hyperthyroidism.

In this sample, this clonotype turned up once. This may be a read error: a much more frequent sequence differs by one nucleotide. The CDR3 protein is CASRGQGGEACF. In DNA, the CDR3 is TGTGCCAGCAGGGGACAGGGGGGGGAAGCTTGCTTT. V is TRBV6-1 and J is TRBJ1-1, with TRBD1 matching over 11 bases. The germline V gene has CDR1 MNHNS and CDR2 SASEGT. The CDR3 consists of 12 residues.

This clonotype was seen at least ten times. CDR3 sequence reads: CASSYLGWEESYEQYF. Here the CDR3 DNA reads TGTGCCAGCAGTTATCTGGGGTGGGAGGAGAGCTACGAGCAGTACTTC. This chain connects TRBV6-5 to TRBJ2-7, with a weak D call TRBD2 (6 bases). Germline values: CDR1 MNHEY, CDR2 SVGAGI. The CDR3 contains 16 residues. V gave up 3 bases and J gave up 3 bases, with 18 bases separating them.

The chain has TRBV6-1 and TRBJ2-7; TRBD1 matches at 8 bases. The CDR3 contains 15 residues. The ends lost 2 bases at V and 3 bases at J; junction bases unmatched: 6. CDR1 and CDR2 from the germline V gene are MNHNS and SASEGT. CDR3 residues: CASSERTGRNYEQYF. The CDR3, as DNA: TGTGCCAGCAGTGAACGGACAGGGAGGAACTACGAGCAGTACTTC.

This clonotype was observed many times. V and J are TRBV6-1 and TRBJ2-7, with 7 positions matching TRBD2. Germline CDR1 and CDR2: MNHNS and SASEGT. The junction had 8 bases not matched to a gene; V was cut back by 6 bases and J by 0 bases. The CDR3 length is 15 residues. The DNA for the CDR3 is TGTGCCAGCAGCCAGACTAGCTTCTCCTCCTACGAGCAGTACTTC. Protein sequence: CASSQTSFSSYEQYF.

The V call is TRBV7-8, the J call TRBJ2-5; D may be TRBD2 (6 bases). The CDR3 runs to 13 residues. Germline V gene data show CDR1 as SGHVS and CDR2 as FQNEAQ. V was shortened by 4 bases and J by 5 bases, with 11 bases between the two germline ends. The DNA of the CDR3 is TGTGCCAGCAGCTCTTACGGGGGTGAGACCCAGTACTTC. Translation: CASSSYGGETQYF.

This clonotype has ten or more counts. This sequence joins TRBV6-1 and TRBJ2-5; a possible D gene is TRBD2 (5 bases). CDR1 is MNHNS and CDR2 is SASEGT in the germline V gene. The CDR3 is 14 residues long. Trimming pared 9 bases from V and 1 base from J, leaving 15 bases between. CDR3 bases: TGTGCCAGTAGAAGGGAGATCGTCCAAGAGACCCAGTACTTC. This translates into CASRREIVQETQYF.

CDR3 sequence reads: CASVLKRWLGEQYF. In DNA form, the CDR3 reads TGTGCCAGCGTTTTAAAGCGTTGGCTAGGTGAGCAGTACTTC. The gene calls are TRBV6-5 and TRBJ2-7, with unresolved D. Germline V gene data show CDR1 as MNHEY and CDR2 as SVGAGI. Trimming took off 8 bases at V and 7 bases at J, with 21 bases between the two ends. The CDR3 has 14 amino acids.

This clonotype was recorded at least ten times. The genes are TRBV6-4 and TRBJ2-2; D is tentatively TRBD1 or TRBD2 (5 bases each). Germline loops: CDR1 MRHNA, CDR2 SNTAGT. With 5 bases removed from V and 4 bases from J, the gap between germline ends came to 11 bases. This CDR3 comprises 14 residues. CDR3: CASSIGESTGELFF. For the CDR3, the DNA is TGTGCCAGCAGTATAGGGGAGAGCACCGGGGAGCTGTTTTTT.

This clonotype was seen many times. The V gene is TRBV29-1, the J gene TRBJ2-5; 11 nucleotides agree with TRBD1. The V gene's germline CDR1 is SQVTM and CDR2 ANQGSEA. The CDR3 spans 13 residues. Trimming removed 6 bases from V and 5 bases from J; junction bases left unmatched: 5. CDR3 region: CSVGQGGRETQYF. In DNA, the CDR3 is TGCAGCGTGGGACAGGGGGGTCGGGAGACCCAGTACTTC.

There are many counts of this clonotype. The rearrangement uses TRBV27 and TRBJ2-7, with D maybe TRBD1 (6 bases). The CDR3 is 14 residues long. Trimming stripped 4 bases from V and 0 bases from J, with 10 bases between. CDR1 MNHEY and CDR2 SMNVEV come from the germline V gene (reference sequence). The CDR3 spells CASSSGQSSYEQYF. DNA for the CDR3: TGTGCCAGCAGTTCCGGACAGAGCTCCTACGAGCAGTACTTC.

This clonotype was observed many times. The CDR3 protein is CASLTANTEAFF. The DNA of the CDR3 is TGTGCCAGCTTAACGGCCAACACTGAAGCTTTCTTT. The chain employs TRBV12-3 or TRBV12-4 and TRBJ1-1; no clear D. V was shortened by 8 bases and J by 2 bases, with 9 bases between the two germline ends. The CDR3 loop spans 12 amino acids.

This clonotype was picked up a small number of times. CDR3 protein: CASSLDVGLGDTTEAFF. The CDR3 DNA reads as TGTGCCAGCAGTCTGGACGTGGGCTTGGGGGACACTACTGAAGCTTTCTTT. The rearrangement links TRBV6-2 or TRBV6-3 to TRBJ1-1; TRBD1 is a possible D gene (6 bases). CDR1 and CDR2 from the germline V gene are MNHEY and SVGEGT. V was pared by 5 bases and J by 5 bases, with 24 bases between. The CDR3 extends over 17 amino acids.

The count of this clonotype is one. The junction departs from germline at one end; a sequencing error may be responsible. The gene calls are TRBV12-3 or TRBV12-4 and TRBJ1-2; a weak D match, TRBD1 (6 bases). The CDR3 runs to 14 residues. As DNA, the CDR3 is TGTGCCAGCAGGGCAGGTTGGGGGCAGGATGGCTACAGGTTC. Translation: CASRAGWGQDGYRF.

With respect to this clonotype: With a much larger clone just one base away, this may be a read error. V is TRBV30 and J is TRBJ2-5; maybe TRBD1 (5 bases). Per the germline V gene, CDR1 is GTSNPN and CDR2 is SVGIG (reference sequence). CDR3 size: 14 residues. The CDR3 is CAWSRAGLQETKYF. CDR3 bases: TGTGCCTGGAGTAGGGCAGGGCTGCAAGAGACCAAGTACTTC.

This clonotype was seen a handful of times. This may arise from a read error, as a much more abundant clone is one base away. This likely comes from a read error, as the CDR3 has no conserved phenylalanine or tryptophan at its end. The rearrangement uses TRBV20-1 and TRBJ1-1; D uncertain. Germline loops: CDR1 DFQATT, CDR2 SNEGSKA (reference sequence). The V gene lost 0 bases and the J gene lost 4 bases, with 9 bases spanning the gap. This CDR3 has 13 amino acids. The DNA of the CDR3 is TGCAGTGCTAGAGATTTGGGGTTCACTGAAGCTTTCGTT. It is translated as CSARDLGFTEAFV.

This clonotype was seen at least ten times. J is TRBJ1-2 and V is TRBV28; 8 nucleotides line up with TRBD1. The CDR3 spans 13 residues. Germline-derived CDR1 and CDR2 are MDHEN and SYDVKM. After removal of 4 bases from V and 8 bases from J, the junction contained 6 bases not matched to a gene. The CDR3 sequence: CASSSTGEDGYTF. CDR3 in DNA: TGTGCCAGCAGTTCGACAGGGGAGGACGGCTACACCTTC.